This entry concerns a single T cell receptor (beta chain). The target antigen is unknown. In germline, CDR1 is MDHEN, CDR2 SYDVKM. V was clipped by 7 bases and J by 4 bases, with 14 bases between them. The CDR3 covers 13 residues. The PCR contained 60 Vbeta and 13 Jbeta primers. This table comes from immunoSEQ multiplex PCR, and its TCRdb copy is limited to in-frame clones, with some not included. The profile shows about 160,000 clones, 65% to 90% of them singletons. The data belong to a study of cytomegalovirus exposure and HLA in healthy donors. Regarding the study as a whole: The classifier, whose performance was assessed in both the original and validation cohorts, reportedly diagnosed cytomegalovirus status with high specificity and sensitivity.

The chain couples TRBV28 to TRBJ2-7, with D possibly being TRBD1 (6 bases). This TCR was sampled from a man between 45 and 60 years old in good health and CMV-seropositive. Source material: PBMCs. The CDR3 here is CASKEGTPYEQYF. DNA of the CDR3: TGTGCCAGCAAAGAGGGGACACCTTACGAGCAGTACTTC.